These T cell receptor beta chains were read from a single sample in a study of blood T cell repertoires in COVID-19. Produced via immunoSEQ multiplex PCR; TCRdb's table is partial and in-frame only. The sample includes 55,000 to 85,000 clones, 70% to 80% seen only once; the top ten take about 30%. Sequenced input: peripheral blood. These receptors came from a man aged 55-75 years with active or convalescent COVID-19. CDR3s include the opening cysteine and the closing phenylalanine or tryptophan. A D gene is named only where the DNA matches it firmly. The listing skips clone size in some rows; elsewhere it reads once, few, many or a size class.

clone size,D gene,V gene,J gene,CDR3 DNA,CDR3 protein
-,-,TRBV25-1,TRBJ2-2,TGTGCCAGCAGTGTCAGGGGGAACACCGGGGAGCTGTTTTTT,CASSVRGNTGELFF
-,-,TRBV7-7,TRBJ2-5,TGTGCCAGCAGCTTAGGGAGCCAGAGCCAAGAGACCCAGTACTTC,CASSLGSQSQETQYF
-,-,TRBV11-2,TRBJ2-1,TGTGCCAGCAGCTCCCTAGGAGGAGGGCAGGGCACTGAGCAGTTCTTC,CASSSLGGGQGTEQFF
few,-,TRBV5-8,TRBJ1-1,TGTGCCAGCAGAACTCCGTACACTGAAGCTTTCTTT,CASRTPYTEAFF
-,TRBD1,TRBV25-1,TRBJ2-3,TGTGCCAGCAGTAGGTCCTTGCGAGGGGGCTCAGATACGCAGTATTTT,CASSRSLRGGSDTQYF
-,TRBD1,TRBV7-9,TRBJ1-1,TGTGCCAGCAGCTTACAGGGGGCTGAAGCTTTCTTT,CASSLQGAEAFF
once,TRBD1,TRBV6-5,TRBJ1-6,TGTGCCAGCAGCACGACAGGGGAATCACCCCTCCACTTT,CASSTTGESPLHF
-,-,TRBV30,TRBJ1-3,TGTGCCACACAGAACTCTGGAAACACCATATATTTT,CATQNSGNTIYF
-,TRBD2,TRBV24-1,TRBJ2-1,TGTGCCACCGCTCCCGCCGACCTAGCGGGGCGGTACAATGAGCAGTTCTTC,CATAPADLAGRYNEQFF
-,-,TRBV6-5,TRBJ2-2,TGTGCCAGCAGTTACGGGCTCGGGGAGCTGTTTTTT,CASSYGLGELFF
-,TRBD1,TRBV6-2/TRBV6-3,TRBJ1-6,TGTGCCAGCAGTTACTTTCGCAGGGGGCCTTCACCCCTCCACTTT,CASSYFRRGPSPLHF
few,TRBD1,TRBV12-3/TRBV12-4,TRBJ1-4,TGTGCCAGCAGTGATACAGGGGACAAACTGTTTTTT,CASSDTGDKLFF
-,TRBD1,TRBV4-1,TRBJ2-7,TGCGCCAGCAGCCAAGTAGGTATGAGACAGGGAAGCTCCTACGAGCAGTACTTC,CASSQVGMRQGSSYEQYF
-,TRBD2,TRBV4-2,TRBJ2-5,TGTGCCAGCAGCCAAGATTGGGGCAGCGGGGGGGCCAGAGAGACCCAGTACTTC,CASSQDWGSGGARETQYF
-,-,TRBV14,TRBJ1-1,TGTGCCAGCAGCCACGTCTACACTGAAGCTTTCTTT,CASSHVYTEAFF
-,TRBD1,TRBV5-4,TRBJ2-5,TGTGCCAGCAGTACGGACAGGGCGCGAGAGACCCAGTACTTC,CASSTDRARETQYF
-,-,TRBV3-1/TRBV3-2,TRBJ1-2,TGTGCCAGCAGCCAGGAGTCTTTGGGGCGAGACTATGGCTACACCTTC,CASSQESLGRDYGYTF
-,-,TRBV30,TRBJ2-3,TGTGCCTGGAGACCCGCGGGACGAGTCACAGATACGCAGTATTTT,CAWRPAGRVTDTQYF
-,-,TRBV4-1,TRBJ2-7,TGCGCCAGCAGCCAAGGGCCCACCTACGAGCAGTACTTC,CASSQGPTYEQYF
few,-,TRBV18,TRBJ1-2,TGTGCCAGCTCACCTTCTGACGGAGCTAACTATGGCTACACCTTC,CASSPSDGANYGYTF
-,-,TRBV2,TRBJ2-7,TGTGCCAGCAATCCCGACAGGAGTGCCTACGAGCAGTACTTC,CASNPDRSAYEQYF
many,TRBD1,TRBV4-2,TRBJ1-2,TGTGCCAGCAGCCAAAGACAGGGGGCTGAGAATTTCTATGGCTACACCTTC,CASSQRQGAENFYGYTF
-,TRBD1,TRBV5-1,TRBJ2-5,TGCGCCAGCAGCCGCGACTCGATGACAGGGGCGGGGGAGACCCAGTACTTC,CASSRDSMTGAGETQYF
-,-,TRBV5-1,TRBJ2-2,TGCGCCAGCGGCGGCAGGGCGGACACCGGGGAGCTGTTTTTT,CASGGRADTGELFF
-,-,TRBV19,TRBJ1-1,TGTGCCAGTACCACACAGGTTAGAACTGAAGCTTTCTTT,CASTTQVRTEAFF
-,-,TRBV27,TRBJ1-1,TGTGCCAGCAGTTTTACCGGGAACACTGAAGCTTTCTTT,CASSFTGNTEAFF
few,TRBD2,TRBV29-1,TRBJ2-3,TGCAGCGTATCAGCGGGGGGCCCTACGACTACTACCACAGATACGCAGTATTTT,CSVSAGGPTTTTTDTQYF
-,-,TRBV27,TRBJ2-6,TGTGCCAGCAGTGGGGGAGGTTTCTCTGGGGCCAACGTCCTGACTTTC,CASSGGGFSGANVLTF
-,-,TRBV6-5,TRBJ1-3,TGTGCCAGCAGTACACAGGGATCTGGAAACACCATATATTTT,CASSTQGSGNTIYF
few,-,TRBV19,TRBJ1-1,TGTGCCAGTAATGAGGGAGGCACTGAAGCTTTCTTT,CASNEGGTEAFF
once,TRBD2,TRBV7-8,TRBJ2-1,TGTGCCAGCAGCTTCGCGGGAGGTAATGAGCAGTTCTTC,CASSFAGGNEQFF
-,-,TRBV9,TRBJ2-5,TGTGCCAGCAGCGCCTCGGTGGGCGACCAAGAGACCCAGTACTTC,CASSASVGDQETQYF
-,-,TRBV7-2,TRBJ2-7,TGTGCCAGCAGCTTAGCGGGCAGGGAAACCTACGAGCAGTACTTC,CASSLAGRETYEQYF
-,TRBD2,TRBV24-1,TRBJ2-5,TGTGCCACTGCTGCAATGGCGGGGGAGAAAGAGACCCAGTACTTC,CATAAMAGEKETQYF
-,-,TRBV10-3,TRBJ2-1,TGTGCCATCAGTGAGGCCGGGGGCAATGAGCAGTTCTTC,CAISEAGGNEQFF
-,-,TRBV5-1,TRBJ2-2,TGCGCCAGCAGCTCCACCAGAGGAGCGAACACCGGGGAGCTGTTTTTT,CASSSTRGANTGELFF
-,-,TRBV5-1,TRBJ2-1,TGCGCCAGCAGAATCGGCACAGTCGACTACAATGAGCAGTTCTTC,CASRIGTVDYNEQFF
-,TRBD2,TRBV6-5,TRBJ2-7,TGTGCCAGCAGTTACTCGACTAGCTCCGAGCAGTACTTC,CASSYSTSSEQYF
-,TRBD1,TRBV7-2,TRBJ2-2,TGTGCCAGCAGCTCGATAGGGGGCTCTACCGGGGAGCTGTTTTTT,CASSSIGGSTGELFF
few,TRBD1,TRBV18,TRBJ1-5,TGTGCCAGCTCACCCCTTGGGACAGTAAATCAGCCCCAGCATTTT,CASSPLGTVNQPQHF
-,TRBD1,TRBV9,TRBJ1-4,TGTGCCAGCAGCGGACGGGGACAGGATAATGAAAAACTGTTTTTT,CASSGRGQDNEKLFF
few,TRBD1,TRBV7-9,TRBJ2-1,TGTGCCAGCATGATGACAGGGGGCTTCAGAACTTCTTACAATGAGCAGTTCTTC,CASMMTGGFRTSYNEQFF
-,TRBD1,TRBV7-9,TRBJ1-6,TGTGCCAGCAGCGCAGGACAGGGTGGTTCACCCCTCCACTTT,CASSAGQGGSPLHF
-,-,TRBV6-6,TRBJ1-1,TGTGCCAGCAGTAAACCGGGAATTGAAGCTTTCTTT,CASSKPGIEAFF
-,TRBD2,TRBV6-5,TRBJ2-7,TGTGCCAGCAACCCCCGATTAGCGGGGGCCTACGAGCAGTACTTC,CASNPRLAGAYEQYF
-,-,TRBV12-5,TRBJ2-1,TGTGCTAGTGGTTTGTCCGGAGGGGCTGAGCAGTTCTTC,CASGLSGGAEQFF
-,TRBD1,TRBV7-6,TRBJ1-5,TGTGCCAGCAGCTTAGACTTGGGGACAGATCAGCCCCAGCATTTT,CASSLDLGTDQPQHF
-,-,TRBV7-8,TRBJ1-2,TGTGCCAGCAGCTTACTCCGGCAGGGGAACTATGGCTACACCTTC,CASSLLRQGNYGYTF
-,-,TRBV5-1,TRBJ1-6,TGCGCCAGCAGCTTGGAGGAGGGGAGCTCCTATAATTCACCCCTCCACTTT,CASSLEEGSSYNSPLHF
-,-,TRBV19,TRBJ2-4,TGTGCCAGTAGTCCCGAGTTGAGGGAAGCCAAAAACATTCAGTACTTC,CASSPELREAKNIQYF
-,-,TRBV7-9,TRBJ2-1,TGTGCCAGCATCCACCGAGACAGTTACAATGAGCAGTTCTTC,CASIHRDSYNEQFF
-,-,TRBV24-1,TRBJ2-5,TGTGCCTCACCCTCGCCCGGGTTACAAGAGACCCAGTACTTC,CASPSPGLQETQYF
-,-,TRBV4-3,TRBJ2-1,TGCGCCAGCAGCCACGACCAGACAGATGAGCAGTTCTTC,CASSHDQTDEQFF
-,-,TRBV13,TRBJ1-2,TGTGCCAGCAGGGGGGGTCCGGGTACCTATGGCTACACCTTC,CASRGGPGTYGYTF
-,-,TRBV5-6,TRBJ2-3,TGTGCCAGCAGCTTGAGGCCAGGGGGGACAGATACGCAGTATTTT,CASSLRPGGTDTQYF
-,-,TRBV18,TRBJ2-3,TGTGCCAGCTCACTCACACGGGGGGCGAGCACAGATACGCAGTATTTT,CASSLTRGASTDTQYF
-,-,TRBV15,TRBJ1-1,TGTGCCACCAGTATGGAGGCGAACACTGAAGCTTTCTTT,CATSMEANTEAFF
-,TRBD1,TRBV5-1,TRBJ2-7,TGCGCCAGCCCCGACCGGGACAGATCCTACGAGCAGTACTTC,CASPDRDRSYEQYF
-,-,TRBV30,TRBJ1-5,TGTGCCTGGAGTGTACGGGGGGTTAGCAATCAGCCCCAGCATTTT,CAWSVRGVSNQPQHF
many,-,TRBV2,TRBJ1-2,TGTGCCAGCAGCGAACCAAACTATGGCTACACCTTC,CASSEPNYGYTF